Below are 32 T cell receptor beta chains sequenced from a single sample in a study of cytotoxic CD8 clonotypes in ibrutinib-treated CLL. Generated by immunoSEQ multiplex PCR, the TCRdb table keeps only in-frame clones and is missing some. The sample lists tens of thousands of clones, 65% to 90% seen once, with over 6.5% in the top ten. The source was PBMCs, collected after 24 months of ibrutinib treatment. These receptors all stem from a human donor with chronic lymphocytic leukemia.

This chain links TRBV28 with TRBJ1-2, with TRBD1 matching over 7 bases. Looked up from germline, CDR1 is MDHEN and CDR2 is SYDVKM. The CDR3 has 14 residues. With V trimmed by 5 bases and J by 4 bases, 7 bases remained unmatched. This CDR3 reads CASSPVTGSYGYTF. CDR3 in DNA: TGTGCCAGCAGTCCGGTGACAGGGAGCTATGGCTACACCTTC.

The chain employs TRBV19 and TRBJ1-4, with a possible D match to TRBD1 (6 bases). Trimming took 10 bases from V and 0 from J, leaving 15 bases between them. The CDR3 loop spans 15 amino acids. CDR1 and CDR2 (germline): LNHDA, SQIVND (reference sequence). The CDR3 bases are TGTGCCACCAGAGGACAGCACACAACTAATGAAAAACTGTTTTTT. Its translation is CATRGQHTTNEKLFF.

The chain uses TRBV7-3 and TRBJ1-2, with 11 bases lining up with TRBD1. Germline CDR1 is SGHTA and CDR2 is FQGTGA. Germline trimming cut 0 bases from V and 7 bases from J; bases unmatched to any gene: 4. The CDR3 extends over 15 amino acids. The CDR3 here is CASSLTGQGACGYTF. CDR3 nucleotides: TGTGCCAGCAGCTTAACTGGACAGGGGGCTTGTGGCTACACCTTC.

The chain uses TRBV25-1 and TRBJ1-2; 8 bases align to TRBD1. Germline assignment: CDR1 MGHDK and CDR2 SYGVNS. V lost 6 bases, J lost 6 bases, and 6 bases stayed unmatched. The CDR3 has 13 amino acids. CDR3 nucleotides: TGTGCCAGCAGACAGGACAGGGTGGATGGCTACACCTTC. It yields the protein CASRQDRVDGYTF.

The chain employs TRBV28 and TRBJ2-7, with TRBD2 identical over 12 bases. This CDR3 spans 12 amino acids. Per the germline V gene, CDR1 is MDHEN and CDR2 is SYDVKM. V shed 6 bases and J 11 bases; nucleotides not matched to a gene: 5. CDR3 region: CASRSGLAGKYF. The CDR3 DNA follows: TGTGCCAGCAGGTCCGGACTAGCGGGGAAGTACTTC.

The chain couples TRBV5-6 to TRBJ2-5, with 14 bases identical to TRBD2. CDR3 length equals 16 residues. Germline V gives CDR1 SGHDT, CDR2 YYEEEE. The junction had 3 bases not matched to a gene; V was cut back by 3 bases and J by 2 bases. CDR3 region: CASSSRTSGGQETQYF. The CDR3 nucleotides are TGTGCCAGCAGCTCCCGGACTAGCGGGGGGCAAGAGACCCAGTACTTC. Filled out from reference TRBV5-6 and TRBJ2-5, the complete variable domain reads DAGVTQSPTHLIKTRGQQVTLRCSPKSGHDTVSWYQQALGQGPQFIFQYYEEEERQRGNFPDRFSGHQFPNYSSELNVNALLLGDSALYLCASSSRTSGGQETQYFGPGTRLLVL.

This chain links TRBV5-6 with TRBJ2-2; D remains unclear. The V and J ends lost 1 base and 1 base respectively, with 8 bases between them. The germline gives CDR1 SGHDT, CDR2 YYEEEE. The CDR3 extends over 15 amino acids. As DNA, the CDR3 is TGTGCCAGCAGCTTGTCAACGAGGAACACCGGGGAGCTGTTTTTT. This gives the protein CASSLSTRNTGELFF.

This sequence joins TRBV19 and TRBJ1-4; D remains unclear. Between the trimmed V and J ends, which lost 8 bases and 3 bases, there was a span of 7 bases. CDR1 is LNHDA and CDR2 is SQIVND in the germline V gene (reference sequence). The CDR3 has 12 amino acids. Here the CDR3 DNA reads TGTGCCAGTCGAGTCGCTAATGAAAAACTGTTTTTT. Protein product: CASRVANEKLFF.

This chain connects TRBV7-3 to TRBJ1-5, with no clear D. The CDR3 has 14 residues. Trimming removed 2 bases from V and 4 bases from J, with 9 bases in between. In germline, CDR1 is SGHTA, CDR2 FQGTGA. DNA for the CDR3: TGTGCCAGCAGCTTAGATCTTAATAATCAGCCCCAGCATTTT. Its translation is CASSLDLNNQPQHF.

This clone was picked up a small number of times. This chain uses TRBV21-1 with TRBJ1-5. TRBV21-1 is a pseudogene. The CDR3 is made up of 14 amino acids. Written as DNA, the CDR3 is TGTGCCAGCAGCAAAGCGCCATTCGATCAGCCCCAGCATTTT. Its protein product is CASSKAPFDQPQHF.

In DNA, the CDR3 is TGTGCCTGGACCGCCGGTCCACAACAGCCCCAGCATTTT. Translating gives CAWTAGPQQPQHF. The chain uses TRBV30 and TRBJ1-5; no definite D call. This CDR3 contains 13 residues. CDR1 is GTSNPN, CDR2 SVGIG, per germline (reference sequence). V lost 4 bases and J lost 7, with 14 bases in between.

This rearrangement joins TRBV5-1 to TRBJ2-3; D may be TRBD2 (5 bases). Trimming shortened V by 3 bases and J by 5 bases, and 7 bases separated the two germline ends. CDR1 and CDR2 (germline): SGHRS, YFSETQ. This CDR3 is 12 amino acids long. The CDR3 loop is CASSSEGDTQYF. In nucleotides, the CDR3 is TGCGCCAGCAGCTCCGAGGGAGATACGCAGTATTTT.

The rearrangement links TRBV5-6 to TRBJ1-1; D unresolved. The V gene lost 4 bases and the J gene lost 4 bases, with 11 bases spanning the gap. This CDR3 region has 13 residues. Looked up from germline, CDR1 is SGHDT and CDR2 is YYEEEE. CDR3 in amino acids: CASSTAWGTEAFF. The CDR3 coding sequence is TGTGCCAGCAGCACCGCGTGGGGCACTGAAGCTTTCTTT.

The CDR3 DNA is TGTGCCAGCAGACGGGGGGAGTCTGGAAACACCATATATTTT. Amino acids: CASRRGESGNTIYF. The genes are TRBV6-6 and TRBJ1-3; D possibly corresponds to TRBD1 (5 bases). Trimming pared 6 bases from V and 1 base from J, leaving 10 bases between. The length of the CDR3 is 14 residues. The germline V gene encodes CDR1 MNHNY and CDR2 SVGAGI (reference sequence).

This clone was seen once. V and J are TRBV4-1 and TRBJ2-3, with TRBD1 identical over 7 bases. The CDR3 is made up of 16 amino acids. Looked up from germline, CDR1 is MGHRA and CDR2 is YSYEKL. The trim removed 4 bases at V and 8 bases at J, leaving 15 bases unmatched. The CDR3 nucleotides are TGCGCCAGCAGCCTTGAGAGGGGCTCGACAGGGCGTACGCAGTATTTT. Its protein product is CASSLERGSTGRTQYF.

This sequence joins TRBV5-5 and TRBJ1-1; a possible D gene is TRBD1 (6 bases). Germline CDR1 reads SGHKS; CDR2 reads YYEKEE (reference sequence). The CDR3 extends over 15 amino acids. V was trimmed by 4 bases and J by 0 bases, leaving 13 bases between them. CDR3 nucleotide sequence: TGTGCCAGCAGCGCCAGGACAGCCATGAACACTGAAGCTTTCTTT. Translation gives CASSARTAMNTEAFF.

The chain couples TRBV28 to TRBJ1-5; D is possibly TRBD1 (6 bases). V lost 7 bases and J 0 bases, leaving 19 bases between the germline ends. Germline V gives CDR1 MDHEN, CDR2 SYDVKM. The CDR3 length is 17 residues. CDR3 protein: CASTNHGGAYSNQPQHF. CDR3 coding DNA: TGTGCCAGCACTAACCACGGGGGGGCCTATAGCAATCAGCCCCAGCATTTT.

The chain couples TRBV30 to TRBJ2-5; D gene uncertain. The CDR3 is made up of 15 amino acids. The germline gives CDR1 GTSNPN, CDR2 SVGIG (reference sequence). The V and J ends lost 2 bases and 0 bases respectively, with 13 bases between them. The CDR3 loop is CAWSNPIKYQETQYF. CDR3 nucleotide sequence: TGTGCCTGGAGTAACCCTATAAAGTACCAAGAGACCCAGTACTTC.

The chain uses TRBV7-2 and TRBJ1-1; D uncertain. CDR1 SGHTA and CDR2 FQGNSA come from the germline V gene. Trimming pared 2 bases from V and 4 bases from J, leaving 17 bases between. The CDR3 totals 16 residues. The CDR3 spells CASSLSKAGSRTEAFF. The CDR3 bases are TGTGCCAGCAGCTTAAGTAAAGCGGGGTCTCGCACTGAAGCTTTCTTT.

This CDR3 is CASSLWVGAQETQYF. CDR3 in DNA: TGTGCCAGCAGCTTATGGGTGGGCGCACAAGAGACCCAGTACTTC. V usage is TRBV11-2 and J usage is TRBJ2-5; D call uncertain. V lost 2 bases to trimming and J lost 2 bases, with 12 bases between them. CDR1 is SGHAT, CDR2 FQNNGV, per germline. The CDR3 totals 15 residues.

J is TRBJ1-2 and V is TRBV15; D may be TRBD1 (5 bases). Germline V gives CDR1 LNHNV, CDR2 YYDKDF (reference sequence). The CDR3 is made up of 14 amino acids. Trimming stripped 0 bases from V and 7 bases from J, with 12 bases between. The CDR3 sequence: CATSRDTGIGGYTF. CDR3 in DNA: TGTGCCACCAGCAGAGATACAGGCATAGGTGGCTACACCTTC.

CDR3 nucleotides: TGTGCCAGCAGCCCTCCTAGACAGGGGACGGGTGAAAAACTGTTTTTT. It codes for CASSPPRQGTGEKLFF. The rearrangement uses TRBV6-6 and TRBJ1-4; 8 bases are a match to TRBD1. This CDR3 spans 16 amino acids. Per germline, CDR1 MNHNY and CDR2 SVGAGI (reference sequence). J was trimmed by 7 bases and V by 6 bases; bases with no gene match: 13.

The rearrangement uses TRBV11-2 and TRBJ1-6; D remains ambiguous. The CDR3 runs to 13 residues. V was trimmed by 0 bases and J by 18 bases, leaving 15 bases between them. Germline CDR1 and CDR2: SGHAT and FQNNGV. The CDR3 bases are TGTGCCAGCAGCTTAGATTGGAACCTGCTGGGCCACTTT. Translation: CASSLDWNLLGHF.

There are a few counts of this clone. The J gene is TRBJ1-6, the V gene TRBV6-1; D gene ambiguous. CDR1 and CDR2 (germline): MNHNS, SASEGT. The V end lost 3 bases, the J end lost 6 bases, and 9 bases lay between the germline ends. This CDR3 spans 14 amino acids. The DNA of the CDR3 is TGTGCCAGCAGTGAGAGGGCGGGTAATTCACCCCTCCACTTT. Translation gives CASSERAGNSPLHF.

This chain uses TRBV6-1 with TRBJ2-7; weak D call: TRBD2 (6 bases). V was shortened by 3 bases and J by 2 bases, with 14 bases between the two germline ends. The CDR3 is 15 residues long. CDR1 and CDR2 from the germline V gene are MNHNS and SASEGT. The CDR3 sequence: CASSDTGLITYEQYF. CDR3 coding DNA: TGTGCCAGCAGTGACACGGGACTGATAACCTACGAGCAGTACTTC.

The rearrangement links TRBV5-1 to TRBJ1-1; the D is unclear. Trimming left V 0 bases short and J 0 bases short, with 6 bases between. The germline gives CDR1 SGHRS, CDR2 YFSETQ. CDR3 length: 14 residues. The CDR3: CASSLVAVNTEAFF. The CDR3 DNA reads TGCGCCAGCAGCTTGGTGGCGGTGAACACTGAAGCTTTCTTT.

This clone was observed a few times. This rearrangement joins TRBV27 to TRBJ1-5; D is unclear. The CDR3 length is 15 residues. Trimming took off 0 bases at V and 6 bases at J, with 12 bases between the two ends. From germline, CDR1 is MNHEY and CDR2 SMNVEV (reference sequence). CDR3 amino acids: CASSLSGLRPQPQHF. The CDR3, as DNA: TGTGCCAGCAGTTTATCGGGGTTAAGACCTCAGCCCCAGCATTTT.

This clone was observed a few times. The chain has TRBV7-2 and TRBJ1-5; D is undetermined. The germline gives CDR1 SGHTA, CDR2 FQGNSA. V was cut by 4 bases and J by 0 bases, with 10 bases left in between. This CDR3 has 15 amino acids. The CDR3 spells CASSSDGSSNQPQHF. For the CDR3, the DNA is TGTGCCAGCAGCTCGGACGGCTCTAGCAATCAGCCCCAGCATTTT.

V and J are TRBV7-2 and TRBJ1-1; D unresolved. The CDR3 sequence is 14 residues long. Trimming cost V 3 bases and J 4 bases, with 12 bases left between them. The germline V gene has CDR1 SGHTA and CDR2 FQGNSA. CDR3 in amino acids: CASSFTGMGTEAFF. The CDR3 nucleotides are TGTGCCAGCAGCTTCACGGGTATGGGCACTGAAGCTTTCTTT.

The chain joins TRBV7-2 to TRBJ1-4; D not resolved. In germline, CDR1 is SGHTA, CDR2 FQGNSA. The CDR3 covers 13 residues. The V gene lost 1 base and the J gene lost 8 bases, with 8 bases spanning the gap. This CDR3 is CASSLVEGEKLFF. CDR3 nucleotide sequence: TGTGCCAGCAGCTTAGTAGAGGGCGAAAAACTGTTTTTT.

The CDR3 DNA sequence: TGTGCCAGCAGCTCTCTAGCGGGGGCCTGGGAGACCCAGTACTTC. Translating it yields CASSSLAGAWETQYF. This chain uses TRBV7-9 with TRBJ2-5, with TRBD2 matching over 10 bases. V lost 4 bases, J lost 5 bases, and 7 bases stayed unmatched. The CDR3 has 15 amino acids. CDR1 and CDR2 (germline): SEHNR, FQNEAQ (reference sequence).

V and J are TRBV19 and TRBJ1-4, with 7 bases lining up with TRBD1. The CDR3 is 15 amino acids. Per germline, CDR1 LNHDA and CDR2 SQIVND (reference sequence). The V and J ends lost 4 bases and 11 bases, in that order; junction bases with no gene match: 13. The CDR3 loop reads CASSTTGAVVGKLFF. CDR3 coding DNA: TGTGCCAGTAGTACCACAGGGGCCGTTGTAGGCAAACTGTTTTTT.